This TCR beta chain comes out of a study of blood T cells in healthy people across ages. Findings and limits, study-wide: Among T cells, TCR beta diversity per million cells dropped roughly linearly as age rose. The authors considered diversity estimates from one million T cells to be underestimates.

Concerning this clonotype itself: Antigen: not known.

Deletions cut 5 bases from V and 4 bases from J, with 17 bases between. The CDR3 runs to 15 residues. CDR1 and CDR2 from the germline V gene are SGHTA and FQGNSA. Healthy Caucasian individuals from Russia aged about 6 to 95 were enrolled as donors. A J-beta primer mix and a sample-barcoded 5' primer were used in a second PCR of roughly 7 to 12 cycles. Every molecule of cDNA carried a tag from a template-switch adaptor with 12 random nucleotides. MiXCR, applied by TCRdb to the 5' RACE reads, yields one record per CDR3 protein. The sample has some 1.5 million distinct CDR3 sequences, 25% to 30% seen once.

The sample taken for sequencing was blood. This clonotype originated in a woman in her 30s in good health. The rearrangement joins TRBV7-2 to TRBJ1-1; possible D gene TRBD1, 6 bases. The CDR3 region is CASSRGTQGRTEAFF. Written as DNA, the CDR3 is TGTGCCAGCAGCCGGGGGACCCAGGGGCGCACTGAAGCTTTCTTT. Full variable domain (missing parts from reference TRBV7-2 and TRBJ1-1): GAGVSQSPSNKVTEKGKDVELRCDPISGHTALYWYRQSLGQGLEFLIYFQGNSAPDKSGLPSDRFSAERTGGSVSTLTIQRTQQEDSAVYLCASSRGTQGRTEAFFGQGTRLTVV.